Reported below is one T cell receptor (beta chain). Antigen specificity is unknown. This sample was included in a study of cytomegalovirus exposure and HLA in healthy donors. V was pared by 5 bases and J by 3 bases, with 6 bases of the junction left unmatched. The CDR3 has 16 amino acids. Germline CDR1 and CDR2: SGHTA and FQGNSA. The PCR had 60 Vbeta and 13 Jbeta primers. Clones were sequenced by immunoSEQ multiplex PCR, and TCRdb holds only the in-frame ones, with some missing. The sample holds about 150,000 clones, about 85% seen once. Study-level results: Immune exposure was documented only through CMV serostatus. Sequencing likely generated an artifact that appeared as a cluster of highly shared sequence variants. Specific recognition of CMV antigens was confirmed in vitro for a few chains (all CMV-associated).

The source is a human donor in good health. The sequenced sample was PBMCs. The genes are TRBV7-2 and TRBJ2-7, with 14 bases matching TRBD2. In nucleotides, the CDR3 is TGTGCCAGCAGCGGGAGACTAGCGGGAGGGAGCTACGAGCAGTACTTC. It translates to CASSGRLAGGSYEQYF.